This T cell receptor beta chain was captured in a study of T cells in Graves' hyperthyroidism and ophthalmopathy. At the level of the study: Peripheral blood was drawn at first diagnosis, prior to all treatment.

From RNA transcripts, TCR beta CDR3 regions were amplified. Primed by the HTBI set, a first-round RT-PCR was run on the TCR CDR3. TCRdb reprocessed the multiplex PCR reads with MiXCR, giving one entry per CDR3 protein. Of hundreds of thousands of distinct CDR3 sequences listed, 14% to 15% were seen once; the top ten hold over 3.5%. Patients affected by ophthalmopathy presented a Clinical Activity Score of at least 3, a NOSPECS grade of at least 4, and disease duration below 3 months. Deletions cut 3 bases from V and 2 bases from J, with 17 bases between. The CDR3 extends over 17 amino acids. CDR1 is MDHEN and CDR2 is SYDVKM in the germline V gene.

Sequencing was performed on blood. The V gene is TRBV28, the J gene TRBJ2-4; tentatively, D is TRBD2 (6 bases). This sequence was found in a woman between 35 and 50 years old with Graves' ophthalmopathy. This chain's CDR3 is CASSFSGAGETKNIQYF. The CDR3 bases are TGTGCCAGCAGTTTCTCGGGAGCGGGCGAGACCAAAAACATTCAGTACTTC. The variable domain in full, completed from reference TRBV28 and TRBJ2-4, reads DVKVTQSSRYLVKRTGEKVFLECVQDMDHENMFWYRQDPGLGLRLIYFSYDVKMKEKGDIPEGYSVSREKKERFSLILESASTNQTSMYLCASSFSGAGETKNIQYFGAGTRLSVL.